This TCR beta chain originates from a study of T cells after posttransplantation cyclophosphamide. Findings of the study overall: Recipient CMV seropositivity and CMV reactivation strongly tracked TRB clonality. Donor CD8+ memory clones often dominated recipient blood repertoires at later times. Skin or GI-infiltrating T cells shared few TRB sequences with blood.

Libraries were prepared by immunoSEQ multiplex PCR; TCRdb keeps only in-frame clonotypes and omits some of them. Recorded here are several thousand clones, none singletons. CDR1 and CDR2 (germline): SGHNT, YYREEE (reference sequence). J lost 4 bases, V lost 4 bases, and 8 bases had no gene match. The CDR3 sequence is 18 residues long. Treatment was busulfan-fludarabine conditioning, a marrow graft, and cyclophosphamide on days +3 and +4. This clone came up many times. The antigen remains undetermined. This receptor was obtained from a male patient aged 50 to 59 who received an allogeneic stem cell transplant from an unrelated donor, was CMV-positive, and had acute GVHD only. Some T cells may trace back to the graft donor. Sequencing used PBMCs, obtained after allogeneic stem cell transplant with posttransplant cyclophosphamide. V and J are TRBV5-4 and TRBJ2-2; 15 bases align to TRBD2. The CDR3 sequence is CASSGGLAGGRGTGELFF. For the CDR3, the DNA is TGTGCCAGCAGCGGCGGACTAGCGGGAGGGCGAGGCACCGGGGAGCTGTTTTTT.